This T cell receptor beta chain was profiled in a study of identical twins. There are a few counts of this clonotype. V was pared by 4 bases and J by 1 base, with 10 bases between. CDR3 length equals 14 residues. CDR1 WSHSY and CDR2 SAAADI come from the germline V gene. Each CDR3 protein is one row after TCRdb ran MiXCR on the 5' RACE reads. The sample records around 490,000 distinct CDR3 sequences, approximately 16% being singletons. Another study also made use of these data, one on yellow fever vaccine responses in identical twins.

The sample taken for sequencing was CD4+ T cells sorted from blood. This clonotype was sampled from a woman under 30 in good health. The genes are TRBV10-2 and TRBJ1-1; no clear D gene. The DNA of the CDR3 is TGCGCCAGCAGTGCCTCCCAGACGAACACTGAAGCTTTCTTT. Amino acid sequence: CASSASQTNTEAFF.